This passage covers 21 T cell receptor beta chains from one sample sequenced in a study of long-term antiretroviral therapy in people with HIV. Researchers ran immunoSEQ v3.0 at survey level. Sequencing was performed with immunoSEQ multiplex PCR; in TCRdb, only in-frame clones are kept and a portion is missing. The sample holds 20,000 to 30,000 clones; 70% to 80% are singletons and the top ten take 9% to 10%. The sequenced sample was unsorted PBMCs, obtained 1.2 years after starting antiretroviral therapy. The receptor set was obtained from a woman aged 40 to 50 with HIV.

The chain combines TRBV27 with TRBJ1-5; D remains unclear. V was trimmed by 5 bases and J by 4 bases, leaving 6 bases between them. This CDR3 is built from 12 residues. From germline, CDR1 is MNHEY and CDR2 SMNVEV (reference sequence). CDR3 sequence (DNA): TGTGCCAGCAGTACCGAAAATCAGCCCCAGCATTTT. Residues: CASSTENQPQHF.

This clone was counted between two and nine times. The J gene is TRBJ1-4, the V gene TRBV4-3; D is perhaps TRBD1 (5 bases). The CDR3 extends over 17 amino acids. The V and J ends lost 0 bases and 3 bases respectively, with 14 bases between them. Germline V gene lookup returns CDR1 LGHNA and CDR2 YSLEER. The CDR3 reads CASSQDEGRRANEKLFF. The DNA for the CDR3 is TGCGCCAGCAGCCAAGACGAGGGGCGCCGGGCTAATGAAAAACTGTTTTTT.

The chain is built from TRBV11-2 and TRBJ2-3; D is possibly TRBD1 (6 bases). V was cut by 8 bases and J by 2 bases, with 17 bases left in between. There are 15 residues in the CDR3. The germline CDR1 and CDR2 sequences are SGHAT and FQNNGV. CDR3 bases: TGTGCCAGCGGCAACCGGGACACAGACACAGATACGCAGTATTTT. Residues: CASGNRDTDTDTQYF.

The V call is TRBV5-8, the J call TRBJ2-1; 13 nucleotides line up with TRBD2. With 4 bases clipped from V and 9 bases from J, the junction kept 10 bases outside the gene matches. CDR1 and CDR2 from the germline V gene are SGHTS and YDEGEE. This CDR3 comprises 16 residues. CDR3 protein: CASSGLGLAGVGEQFF. CDR3 DNA: TGTGCCAGCAGCGGCTTAGGACTAGCGGGAGTGGGTGAGCAGTTCTTC.

The V call is TRBV19, the J call TRBJ1-6, with a possible D match to TRBD1 (5 bases). Looked up from germline, CDR1 is LNHDA and CDR2 is SQIVND (reference sequence). V was cut by 1 base and J by 6 bases, with 10 bases left in between. The CDR3 runs to 15 residues. The CDR3 region has the DNA TGTGCCAGTAGTATAGGGGGCGCGACTAATTCACCCCTCCACTTT. Encoded protein: CASSIGGATNSPLHF.

The chain employs TRBV5-4 and TRBJ1-1; 7 positions agree with TRBD1. The V segment lost 7 bases and the J segment 5 bases; nucleotides outside the gene matches: 11. The CDR3 contains 14 residues. CDR1 is SGHNT, CDR2 YYREEE, per germline (reference sequence). CDR3 residues: CASGPNTGVTEAFF. The CDR3 DNA sequence: TGTGCCAGCGGGCCAAACACAGGGGTGACTGAAGCTTTCTTT.

With respect to this clone: Other DNA sequences in the sample encode the same CDR3. The chain has TRBV5-1 and TRBJ2-3; TRBD2 matches 10 bases. The CDR3 totals 15 residues. Germline CDR1 reads SGHRS; CDR2 reads YFSETQ. The ends lost 0 bases at V and 4 bases at J; junction bases unmatched: 2. The CDR3 here is CASSLGLAGADTQYF. The CDR3 nucleotides read TGCGCCAGCAGCTTGGGGCTAGCGGGGGCAGATACGCAGTATTTT.

The chain is built from TRBV5-6 and TRBJ2-1, with D uncertain. The V and J ends lost 3 bases and 5 bases respectively, with 6 bases between them. Germline V gene lookup returns CDR1 SGHDT and CDR2 YYEEEE. The CDR3 has 12 residues. CDR3 in DNA: TGTGCCAGCAGCTCCGAACACAATGAGCAGTTCTTC. Protein sequence: CASSSEHNEQFF.

The V call is TRBV19, the J call TRBJ1-5; 8 bases map to TRBD1. The CDR3 length is 15 residues. The germline CDR1 and CDR2 sequences are LNHDA and SQIVND (reference sequence). J gave up 2 bases and V 5 bases, and 5 bases lay outside the gene matches. CDR3 residues: CASSVGTGGNQPQHF. For the CDR3, the DNA is TGTGCCAGTAGTGTTGGGACAGGCGGCAATCAGCCCCAGCATTTT.

This chain connects TRBV29-1 to TRBJ2-7, with D unclear. Trimming removed 1 base from V and 3 bases from J, with 7 bases in between. The CDR3 loop spans 12 amino acids. Germline-derived CDR1 and CDR2 are SQVTM and ANQGSEA. CDR3 coding DNA: TGCAGCGTTGAAGGGTGGGGCTACGAGCAGTACTTC. This encodes CSVEGWGYEQYF.

The genes are TRBV6-1 and TRBJ2-2; TRBD1 or TRBD2 may be the D gene (5 bases each). The CDR3 loop spans 15 amino acids. The V gene's germline CDR1 is MNHNS and CDR2 SASEGT. The V end was cut by 3 bases, the J end by 6 bases, with 14 bases between. The CDR3 spells CASSELRRGAGELFF. The DNA of the CDR3 is TGTGCCAGCAGTGAGTTAAGGAGAGGGGCCGGGGAGCTGTTTTTT.

The gene calls are TRBV7-8 and TRBJ1-1; 8 nucleotides align to TRBD1. From germline, CDR1 is SGHVS and CDR2 FQNEAQ. This CDR3 contains 14 residues. J lost 4 bases, V lost 4 bases, and 5 bases had no gene match. Written as DNA, the CDR3 is TGTGCCAGCAGCTCAGGGGGCTGGAGCACTGAAGCTTTCTTT. As protein: CASSSGGWSTEAFF.

The chain employs TRBV13 and TRBJ2-4; no clear D gene. CDR1 and CDR2 from the germline V gene are PRHDT and FYEKMQ (reference sequence). CDR3 length: 15 residues. V lost 5 bases and J lost 0, with 11 bases in between. CDR3 in DNA: TGTGCCAGCAGCACCCGACTTCTAGCCAAAAACATTCAGTACTTC. Amino acids: CASSTRLLAKNIQYF.

This sequence joins TRBV5-1 and TRBJ2-7; D gene ambiguous. V was trimmed by 4 bases and J by 0 bases, leaving 8 bases between them. The CDR3 runs to 13 residues. Germline CDR1 and CDR2: SGHRS and YFSETQ. In DNA form, the CDR3 reads TGCGCCAGCAGCCCCGACAACTCCTACGAGCAGTACTTC. Translated: CASSPDNSYEQYF.

This rearrangement joins TRBV6-4 to TRBJ2-3; 11 positions agree with TRBD1. This CDR3 region has 16 residues. Germline CDR1 reads MRHNA; CDR2 reads SNTAGT. V lost 2 bases, J lost 2 bases, and 3 bases stayed unmatched. The CDR3 nucleotides are TGTGCCAGCAGTGACCGTGGACAGGGGGCCACAGATACGCAGTATTTT. It codes for CASSDRGQGATDTQYF.

This chain links TRBV2 with TRBJ1-2; no clear D. Germline V gives CDR1 SNHLY, CDR2 FYNNEI. Trimming took 4 bases from V and 5 from J, leaving 8 bases between them. This CDR3 has 12 residues. In DNA, the CDR3 is TGTGCCAGCAGTGGGGGATTGTATGGCTACACCTTC. It translates to CASSGGLYGYTF.

The chain carries TRBV4-3 and TRBJ1-1; 7 nucleotides line up with TRBD1. V dropped 1 base and J dropped 0; count of bases not matched to a gene: 2. Per germline, CDR1 LGHNA and CDR2 YSLEER. The CDR3 spans 15 residues. This CDR3 reads CASSQGDRVNTEAFF. As DNA, the CDR3 is TGCGCCAGCAGCCAAGGAGACAGGGTGAACACTGAAGCTTTCTTT.

This clone appeared a few times. As DNA, the CDR3 is TGTGCCAGCAGCTTAGGGGCGAATGAAAAACTGTTTTTT. Encoded protein: CASSLGANEKLFF. The chain recombines TRBV11-2 with TRBJ1-4; D remains unclear. Germline-derived CDR1 and CDR2 are SGHAT and FQNNGV. The V end was cut by 1 base, the J end by 5 bases, with 5 bases between. This CDR3 comprises 13 residues. Filled out from reference TRBV11-2 and TRBJ1-4, the complete variable domain reads EAGVAQSPRYKIIEKRQSVAFWCNPISGHATLYWYQQILGQGPKLLIQFQNNGVVDDSQLPKDRFSAERLKGVDSTLKIQPAKLEDSAVYLCASSLGANEKLFFGSGTQLSVL.

The chain recombines TRBV5-1 with TRBJ1-1, with D perhaps TRBD1 (5 bases). Germline V lookup: CDR1 SGHRS, CDR2 YFSETQ. Trimming pared 5 bases from V and 8 bases from J, leaving 16 bases between. The CDR3 has 13 residues. In DNA, the CDR3 is TGCGCCAGCAGTGGTCCCAGGGCTAAGGAAGCTTTCTTT. It encodes CASSGPRAKEAFF.

The rearrangement uses TRBV5-4 and TRBJ2-7; TRBD1 matches 10 bases. Germline CDR1 and CDR2: SGHNT and YYREEE (reference sequence). The CDR3 runs 15 residues. Trimming removed 5 bases from V and 3 bases from J; junction bases left unmatched: 8. The DNA of the CDR3 is TGTGCCAGCAGAGCTCCGGGACAGGGGTACTACGAGCAGTACTTC. Residues: CASRAPGQGYYEQYF. Full variable domain (rest looked up from reference TRBV5-4 and TRBJ2-7): ETGVTQSPTHLIKTRGQQVTLRCSSQSGHNTVSWYQQALGQGPQFIFQYYREEENGRGNFPPRFSGLQFPNYSSELNVNALELDDSALYLCASRAPGQGYYEQYFGPGTRLTVT.

The chain combines TRBV4-1 with TRBJ1-3; D perhaps matches TRBD1 (5 bases). The CDR3 has 15 amino acids. Germline V gives CDR1 MGHRA, CDR2 YSYEKL. V lost 4 bases to trimming and J lost 4 bases, with 14 bases between them. The CDR3, as DNA: TGCGCCAGCAGCCCAACGGGGGGTAGAGGAAACACCATATATTTT. It codes for CASSPTGGRGNTIYF.